Included here is one TCR beta chain sequence, with context. This same CDR3 is encoded by further DNA sequences in the sample. This record belongs to a study of blood T cell repertoires in COVID-19. Whole-study context: Collection of acute and convalescent COVID-19 samples took place in the United States, Italy and Spain. Sample material is recorded as cDNA or gDNA derived from T cells, B-cell-depleted T cells, or PBMCs.

V lost 0 bases to trimming and J lost 5 bases, with 5 bases between them. Germline V CDR1 and CDR2: SGHRS, YFSETQ. This CDR3 is built from 13 residues. In Seattle, patients joined the study during active infection and were tracked longitudinally. In the original processing: Estimated nucleated cell counts came from reference gene primer amplification. Clones were sequenced by immunoSEQ multiplex PCR, and TCRdb holds only the in-frame ones, with some missing. V, J and clone size derive from that table, while D and trimming were established from the DNA sequence. The data show about 200,000 clones, approximately 86% seen once.

This rearrangement joins TRBV5-1 to TRBJ2-2; D not certain. Material: peripheral blood. This clonotype was sampled from a woman in her forties or fifties with COVID-19, enrolled during active disease. CDR3 amino acids: CASSLAVTGELFF. The CDR3 DNA is TGCGCCAGCAGCTTGGCCGTGACCGGGGAGCTGTTTTTT.